This TCR beta chain comes out of a study of blood T cell repertoires in COVID-19. The wider study: The origin of the acute and convalescent COVID-19 samples was the United States, Italy and Spain. From T cells, B-cell-depleted T cells, or PBMCs came the material, which was cDNA or gDNA.

Per the authors' pipeline: Estimation of nucleated cell counts relied on the amplification of reference gene primers. Libraries were prepared by immunoSEQ multiplex PCR; TCRdb keeps only in-frame clonotypes and omits some of them. V, J and clone size reflect that table, while D and trimming were determined from the DNA. The sample yields under 350,000 clones, around 89% seen once. Germline CDR1 is ENHRY and CDR2 is SYGVKD. The CDR3 is 16 residues long. The germline V and J ends were trimmed by 3 bases and 4 bases, with 13 bases remaining between them. The clonotype was recovered from a man aged 40-49 years with acute or convalescent COVID-19. The chain uses TRBV10-3 and TRBJ2-6, with a possible D match to TRBD2 (6 bases). Sequencing input: peripheral blood. This CDR3 reads CAISDMGGPGANVLTF. In DNA, the CDR3 is TGTGCCATCAGTGACATGGGGGGACCCGGGGCCAACGTCCTGACTTTC.